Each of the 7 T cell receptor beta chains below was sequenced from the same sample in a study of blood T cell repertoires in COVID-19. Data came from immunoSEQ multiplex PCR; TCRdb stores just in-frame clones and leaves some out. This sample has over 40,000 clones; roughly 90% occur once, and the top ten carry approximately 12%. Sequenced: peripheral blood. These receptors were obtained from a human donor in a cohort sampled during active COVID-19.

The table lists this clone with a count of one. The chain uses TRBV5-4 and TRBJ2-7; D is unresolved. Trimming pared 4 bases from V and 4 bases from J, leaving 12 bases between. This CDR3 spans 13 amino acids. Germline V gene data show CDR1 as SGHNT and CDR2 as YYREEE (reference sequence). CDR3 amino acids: CASSPAVGYEQYF. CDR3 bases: TGTGCCAGCAGCCCGGCGGTTGGGTACGAGCAGTACTTC.

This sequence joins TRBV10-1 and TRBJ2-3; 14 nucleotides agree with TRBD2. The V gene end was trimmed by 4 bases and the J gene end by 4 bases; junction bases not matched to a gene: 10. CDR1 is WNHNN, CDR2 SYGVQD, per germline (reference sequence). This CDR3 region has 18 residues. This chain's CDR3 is CASSGTWTSGGQPDTQYF. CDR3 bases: TGCGCCAGCAGTGGGACTTGGACTAGCGGGGGGCAACCAGATACGCAGTATTTT.

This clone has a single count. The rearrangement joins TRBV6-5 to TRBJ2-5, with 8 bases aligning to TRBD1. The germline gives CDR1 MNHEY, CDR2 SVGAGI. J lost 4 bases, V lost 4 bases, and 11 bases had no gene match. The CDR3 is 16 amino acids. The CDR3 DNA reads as TGTGCCAGCAGTTTTCGGACAGGGACCCCGACAGAGACCCAGTACTTC. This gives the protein CASSFRTGTPTETQYF.

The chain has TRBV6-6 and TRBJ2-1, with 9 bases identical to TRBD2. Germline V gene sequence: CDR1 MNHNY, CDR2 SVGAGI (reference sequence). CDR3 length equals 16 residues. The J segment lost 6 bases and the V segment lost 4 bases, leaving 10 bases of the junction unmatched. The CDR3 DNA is TGTGCCAGCAGTTTAACCCCGGGACTAGCCTTCAATGAGCAGTTCTTC. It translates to CASSLTPGLAFNEQFF.

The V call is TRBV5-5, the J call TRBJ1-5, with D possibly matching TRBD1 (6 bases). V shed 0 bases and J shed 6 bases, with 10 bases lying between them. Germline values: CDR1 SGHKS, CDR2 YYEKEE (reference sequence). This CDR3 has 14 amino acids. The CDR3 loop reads CASSLVGAAQPQHF. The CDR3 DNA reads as TGTGCCAGCAGCTTGGTGGGGGCAGCTCAGCCCCAGCATTTT.

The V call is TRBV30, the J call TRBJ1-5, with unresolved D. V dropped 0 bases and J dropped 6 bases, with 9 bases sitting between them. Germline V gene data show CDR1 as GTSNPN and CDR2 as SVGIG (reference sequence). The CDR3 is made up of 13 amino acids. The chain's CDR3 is CAWSVGRFQPQHF. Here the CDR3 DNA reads TGTGCCTGGAGTGTTGGCAGATTTCAGCCCCAGCATTTT.

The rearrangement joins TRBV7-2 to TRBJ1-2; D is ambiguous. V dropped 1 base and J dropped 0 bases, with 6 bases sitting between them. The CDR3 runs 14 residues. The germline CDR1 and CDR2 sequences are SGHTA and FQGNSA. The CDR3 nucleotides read TGTGCCAGCAGCTTAGTCGGGGCTAACTATGGCTACACCTTC. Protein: CASSLVGANYGYTF.